A single sample is the source of the 21 T cell receptor beta chains below, sequenced in a study of cytomegalovirus exposure and HLA in healthy donors listed by TCRdb under 2017. The library came from the immunoSEQ multiplex PCR assay. This immuneACCESS table, as held by TCRdb, lists in-frame sequences with V and J called but not all clones. Of the missing ones, under half trace to an unresolved V gene in checked studies; the others have no known cause. Across this sample there are about 120,000 clones, with about 85% seen only once. 4.4% of the sample is held by the ten biggest clonotypes. Sequencing was performed on PBMCs. The receptor source for this set is a man aged 18 to 30 in good health and CMV-seropositive.

The genes are TRBV7-9 and TRBJ2-1, with a weak D call TRBD2 (6 bases). This CDR3 comprises 15 residues. Deletions cut 5 bases from V and 2 bases from J, with 13 bases between. CDR1 and CDR2 (germline): SEHNR, FQNEAQ (reference sequence). CDR3 in amino acids: CASSTWDSPYNEQFF. As DNA, the CDR3 is TGTGCCAGCAGCACTTGGGACTCGCCCTACAATGAGCAGTTCTTC.

The rearrangement joins TRBV19 to TRBJ2-1; tentatively, D is TRBD2 (7 bases). Germline CDR1 reads LNHDA; CDR2 reads SQIVND (reference sequence). V lost 5 bases to trimming and J lost 2 bases, with 13 bases between them. The CDR3 is 15 amino acids. CDR3 in amino acids: CASSGGAAPYNEQFF. The CDR3 nucleotides read TGTGCCAGTAGTGGGGGGGCGGCCCCCTACAATGAGCAGTTCTTC.

The chain is built from TRBV6-6 and TRBJ1-6, with a possible D match to TRBD1 (5 bases). The V and J ends lost 5 bases and 7 bases respectively, with 15 bases between them. This CDR3 has 15 amino acids. CDR1 MNHNY and CDR2 SVGAGI come from the germline V gene (reference sequence). The CDR3 protein is CASSGQGLGNSPLHF. The CDR3, as DNA: TGTGCCAGCAGTGGCCAGGGATTGGGGAATTCACCCCTCCACTTT.

This clone has just a few counts. The chain carries TRBV2 and TRBJ2-5; TRBD1 matches at 7 bases. The germline V gene encodes CDR1 SNHLY and CDR2 FYNNEI. Trimming at V came to 7 bases and at J to 7 bases, leaving 12 bases not matched to a gene. This CDR3 comprises 14 residues. The CDR3 reads CASKGQTLGGTQYF. The CDR3 nucleotides are TGTGCCAGCAAGGGACAGACATTAGGGGGGACCCAGTACTTC.

The chain combines TRBV6-6 with TRBJ1-5, with 7 bases matching TRBD1. Germline trimming cut 7 bases from V and 3 bases from J; bases unmatched to any gene: 6. Germline loops: CDR1 MNHNY, CDR2 SVGAGI (reference sequence). The CDR3 loop spans 14 amino acids. In nucleotides, the CDR3 is TGTGCCAGCAACACAGGGGATATCAATCAGCCCCAGCATTTT. Its translation: CASNTGDINQPQHF.

V and J are TRBV5-5 and TRBJ2-7, with D uncertain. This CDR3 is 14 amino acids long. CDR1 is SGHKS and CDR2 is YYEKEE in the germline V gene (reference sequence). Trimming stripped 0 bases from V and 2 bases from J, with 9 bases between. The CDR3 DNA reads TGTGCCAGCAGCTTGGTCAGGCAGACCTACGAGCAGTACTTC. Translated, it gives CASSLVRQTYEQYF. The whole variable domain, filled in from reference TRBV5-5 and TRBJ2-7, reads DAGVTQSPTHLIKTRGQQVTLRCSPISGHKSVSWYQQVLGQGPQFIFQYYEKEERGRGNFPDRFSARQFPNYSSELNVNALLLGDSALYLCASSLVRQTYEQYFGPGTRLTVT.

This sequence joins TRBV19 and TRBJ2-3; 11 bases fit TRBD1. The length of the CDR3 is 15 residues. Germline V CDR1 and CDR2: LNHDA, SQIVND (reference sequence). The V segment lost 4 bases and the J segment 5 bases; nucleotides outside the gene matches: 5. CDR3 nucleotide sequence: TGTGCCAGTAGTACCGGGACAGGGGGAGGAGATACGCAGTATTTT. Its protein is CASSTGTGGGDTQYF.

V usage is TRBV6-5 and J usage is TRBJ2-1, with a weak D call TRBD2 (6 bases). Trimming stripped 0 bases from V and 7 bases from J, with 16 bases between. Germline CDR1 MNHEY, CDR2 SVGAGI. The CDR3 sequence is 16 residues long. CDR3 nucleotide sequence: TGTGCCAGCAGTTACTCCGGGACTTCGGTAGCGAATGAGCAGTTCTTC. It specifies CASSYSGTSVANEQFF.

About this clone itself: An end of the junction differs from the germline gene, which may be a read error. V and J are TRBV7-7 and TRBJ2-1, with D perhaps TRBD1 (6 bases). In germline, CDR1 is SSHAT, CDR2 FNYEAQ (reference sequence). The CDR3 sequence is 14 residues long. The CDR3 loop is CASSPGQMHNEQFF. The CDR3 nucleotides read TGTGCTAGCAGCCCAGGACAGATGCACAATGAGCAGTTCTTC.

CDR3 sequence reads: CASSPEDRAKPQHF. The CDR3 nucleotides read TGTGCCAGTAGCCCAGAGGACAGGGCGAAGCCCCAGCATTTT. This chain joins TRBV19 and TRBJ1-5; 8 nucleotides match TRBD1. Trimming took 6 bases from V and 8 from J; bases not matched to a gene: 9. Looked up from germline, CDR1 is LNHDA and CDR2 is SQIVND (reference sequence). The CDR3 loop spans 14 amino acids.

The V call is TRBV4-1, the J call TRBJ2-7; D might be TRBD1 (6 bases). CDR3 size: 13 residues. V dropped 3 bases and J dropped 5 bases, with 11 bases sitting between them. Per germline, CDR1 MGHRA and CDR2 YSYEKL. The CDR3 protein is CASSHVQGNEQYF. CDR3 DNA sequence: TGCGCCAGCAGCCACGTACAGGGTAACGAGCAGTACTTC.

The chain uses TRBV10-3 and TRBJ1-4, with unresolved D. Germline CDR1 is ENHRY and CDR2 is SYGVKD. Between the trimmed V and J ends, which lost 3 bases and 0 bases, there was a span of 8 bases. The CDR3 sequence is 15 residues long. CDR3 bases: TGTGCCATCAGTGACCACACAGCAACTAATGAAAAACTGTTTTTT. Translation: CAISDHTATNEKLFF.

V usage is TRBV7-9 and J usage is TRBJ1-4; D is ambiguous. This CDR3 has 17 residues. V gave up 1 base and J gave up 7 bases, with 19 bases separating them. Germline V lookup: CDR1 SEHNR, CDR2 FQNEAQ (reference sequence). In DNA form, the CDR3 reads TGTGCCAGCAGCTTAGGCACAGTCCTGCGCGGAGGTGAAAAACTGTTTTTT. This translates into CASSLGTVLRGGEKLFF.

This chain uses TRBV14 with TRBJ2-3, with D perhaps matching TRBD2 (5 bases). CDR1 and CDR2 (germline): SGHDN, FVKESK. The CDR3 is made up of 18 amino acids. V was pared by 0 bases and J by 3 bases, with 19 bases between. For the CDR3, the DNA is TGTGCCAGCAGCCAAGATCTGAAGTCCTTGAGGGTAACAGATACGCAGTATTTT. Protein sequence: CASSQDLKSLRVTDTQYF.

The J gene is TRBJ2-1, the V gene TRBV5-4; D remains ambiguous. The CDR3 sequence is 12 residues long. The V gene's germline CDR1 is SGHNT and CDR2 YYREEE (reference sequence). V lost 4 bases, J lost 6 bases, and 8 bases lay in between. The CDR3 bases are TGTGCCAGCAGCCTCGAGCGCAATGAGCAGTTCTTC. Translated, it gives CASSLERNEQFF.

This clone was detected a few times. This chain connects TRBV5-8 to TRBJ1-4, with D perhaps TRBD1 (5 bases). V was clipped by 4 bases and J by 6 bases, with 16 bases between them. The CDR3 spans 15 residues. Germline values: CDR1 SGHTS, CDR2 YDEGEE. The CDR3 DNA sequence: TGTGCCAGCAGCCCTAGGGGTCAGGCGGATGAAAAACTGTTTTTT. It yields the protein CASSPRGQADEKLFF. The full variable domain, its missing parts supplied by reference TRBV5-8 and TRBJ1-4, is EAGVTQSPTHLIKTRGQQATLRCSPISGHTSVYWYQQALGLGLQFLLWYDEGEERNRGNFPPRFSGRQFPNYSSELNVNALELEDSALYLCASSPRGQADEKLFFGSGTQLSVL.

This clone showed up just once. V is TRBV2 and J is TRBJ1-5, with TRBD1 matching over 7 bases. Trimming removed 3 bases from V and 6 bases from J; junction bases left unmatched: 5. The germline V gene encodes CDR1 SNHLY and CDR2 FYNNEI. The CDR3 spans 14 residues. The CDR3 coding sequence is TGTGCCAGCAGTGATTGGGCAGGGGGTCAGCCCCAGCATTTT. Translated, it gives CASSDWAGGQPQHF.

This clone occurred once. The gene calls are TRBV27 and TRBJ2-1, with 9 bases identical to TRBD1. This CDR3 comprises 16 residues. Germline CDR1 is MNHEY and CDR2 is SMNVEV (reference sequence). V dropped 0 bases and J dropped 3; count of bases not matched to a gene: 3. CDR3: CASSLSGTGFYNEQFF. The CDR3 DNA follows: TGTGCCAGCAGTTTATCCGGGACAGGGTTCTACAATGAGCAGTTCTTC.

The chain recombines TRBV5-6 with TRBJ1-5, with 7 bases lining up with TRBD1. Looked up from germline, CDR1 is SGHDT and CDR2 is YYEEEE. With 2 bases clipped from V and 2 bases from J, the junction kept 1 base outside the gene matches. The CDR3 consists of 14 residues. DNA for the CDR3: TGTGCCAGCAGCTTAGGGACAGGCAATCAGCCCCAGCATTTT. This translates into CASSLGTGNQPQHF.

The chain has TRBV27 and TRBJ2-7, with TRBD1 as a possible D gene (6 bases). Germline CDR1 is MNHEY and CDR2 is SMNVEV (reference sequence). Trimming took off 3 bases at V and 1 base at J, with 10 bases between the two ends. The CDR3 contains 14 residues. This CDR3 reads CASSFTGTSYEQYF. CDR3 sequence (DNA): TGTGCCAGCAGTTTTACAGGGACGTCCTACGAGCAGTACTTC.

The genes are TRBV6-1 and TRBJ1-4, with 11 bases fitting TRBD1. The junction had 12 bases not matched to a gene; V was cut back by 4 bases and J by 2 bases. The CDR3 totals 19 residues. The germline gives CDR1 MNHNS, CDR2 SASEGT. CDR3 protein: CASSGLDRGRVWTNEKLFF. The DNA of the CDR3 is TGTGCCAGCAGTGGACTGGACAGGGGGCGCGTCTGGACTAATGAAAAACTGTTTTTT.